Each of the 8 T cell receptor beta chains below was sequenced from the same sample in a study of cytomegalovirus exposure and HLA in healthy donors. PCR used 60 Vbeta primers and 13 Jbeta primers. The protocol was immunoSEQ multiplex PCR, while the TCRdb copy is restricted to in-frame clones and leaves out a portion. The data contain under 200,000 clones, about 80% of them singletons. Input material: PBMCs. These receptors were taken from a woman younger than 45 in good health and CMV-seropositive.

The rearrangement uses TRBV13 and TRBJ1-4; TRBD1 aligns across 9 bases. This CDR3 comprises 16 residues. Losses at the gene ends were 5 bases for V and 1 base for J; bases not matched to a gene: 5. Germline V gene data show CDR1 as PRHDT and CDR2 as FYEKMQ (reference sequence). The CDR3 region has the DNA TGTGCCAGCAGCAACCGACAGGGGGAAACTAATGAAAAACTGTTTTTT. Translated: CASSNRQGETNEKLFF.

The chain carries TRBV6-5 and TRBJ2-1; possibly TRBD2 for D (6 bases). The germline V gene encodes CDR1 MNHEY and CDR2 SVGAGI. Trimming stripped 6 bases from V and 9 bases from J, with 9 bases between. CDR3 size: 11 residues. The CDR3 reads CASSRLGEQFF. CDR3 sequence (DNA): TGTGCCAGCAGCCGACTAGGTGAGCAGTTCTTC.

The chain joins TRBV6-1 to TRBJ2-2, with D possibly matching TRBD1 (5 bases). V lost 0 bases and J lost 2, with 10 bases in between. CDR3 length: 16 amino acids. The germline gives CDR1 MNHNS, CDR2 SASEGT. CDR3: CASSEASGYNTGELFF. The CDR3 nucleotides are TGTGCCAGCAGTGAAGCGTCAGGGTATAACACCGGGGAGCTGTTTTTT.

V is TRBV6-5 and J is TRBJ2-7; D is possibly TRBD1 (6 bases). The V and J ends lost 0 bases and 3 bases respectively, with 9 bases between them. CDR3 size: 14 residues. Germline values: CDR1 MNHEY, CDR2 SVGAGI. CDR3: CASSYSRGGYEQYF. In DNA form, the CDR3 reads TGTGCCAGCAGTTACTCGAGAGGGGGCTACGAGCAGTACTTC.

The J gene is TRBJ1-4, the V gene TRBV4-1; tentative D call: TRBD1 (6 bases). V was clipped by 3 bases and J by 1 base, with 12 bases between them. The CDR3 loop spans 16 amino acids. Germline CDR1 and CDR2: MGHRA and YSYEKL. CDR3 amino acids: CASSQGQGLTNEKLFF. The CDR3 DNA reads TGCGCCAGCAGCCAGGGACAAGGTTTAACTAATGAAAAACTGTTTTTT.

The rearrangement joins TRBV5-4 to TRBJ1-1; 7 bases map to TRBD1. The CDR3 loop spans 15 amino acids. Germline V gene lookup returns CDR1 SGHNT and CDR2 YYREEE (reference sequence). V was pared by 0 bases and J by 1 base, with 3 bases of the junction left unmatched. The DNA of the CDR3 is TGTGCCAGCAGCTTGGGGGGGACAGCGAACACTGAAGCTTTCTTT. Protein: CASSLGGTANTEAFF.

The chain employs TRBV2 and TRBJ1-4; no reliable D call. This CDR3 has 15 residues. V dropped 5 bases and J dropped 0 bases, with 10 bases sitting between them. Germline-derived CDR1 and CDR2 are SNHLY and FYNNEI. As DNA, the CDR3 is TGTGCCAGCAGTCGGATTGAGGCAACTAATGAAAAACTGTTTTTT. This codes for CASSRIEATNEKLFF.

This chain uses TRBV9 with TRBJ2-2, with D tentatively TRBD1 (6 bases). Per germline, CDR1 SGDLS and CDR2 YYNGEE. Trimming pared 3 bases from V and 1 base from J, leaving 13 bases between. The CDR3 is made up of 16 amino acids. The CDR3 nucleotides read TGTGCCAGCAGCGCACAGGGCGCCCTGAACACCGGGGAGCTGTTTTTT. Its protein product is CASSAQGALNTGELFF.